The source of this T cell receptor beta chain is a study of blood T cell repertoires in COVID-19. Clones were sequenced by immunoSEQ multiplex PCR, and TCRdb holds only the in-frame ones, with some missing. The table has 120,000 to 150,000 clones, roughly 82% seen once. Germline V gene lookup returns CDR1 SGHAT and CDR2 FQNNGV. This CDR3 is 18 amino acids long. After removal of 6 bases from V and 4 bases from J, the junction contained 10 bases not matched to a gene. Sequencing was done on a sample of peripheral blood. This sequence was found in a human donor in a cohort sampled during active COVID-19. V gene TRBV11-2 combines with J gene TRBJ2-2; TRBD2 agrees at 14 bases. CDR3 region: CASRYPGLAGVPTGELFF. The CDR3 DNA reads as TGTGCCAGCAGGTACCCGGGACTAGCGGGAGTACCCACCGGGGAGCTGTTTTTT.